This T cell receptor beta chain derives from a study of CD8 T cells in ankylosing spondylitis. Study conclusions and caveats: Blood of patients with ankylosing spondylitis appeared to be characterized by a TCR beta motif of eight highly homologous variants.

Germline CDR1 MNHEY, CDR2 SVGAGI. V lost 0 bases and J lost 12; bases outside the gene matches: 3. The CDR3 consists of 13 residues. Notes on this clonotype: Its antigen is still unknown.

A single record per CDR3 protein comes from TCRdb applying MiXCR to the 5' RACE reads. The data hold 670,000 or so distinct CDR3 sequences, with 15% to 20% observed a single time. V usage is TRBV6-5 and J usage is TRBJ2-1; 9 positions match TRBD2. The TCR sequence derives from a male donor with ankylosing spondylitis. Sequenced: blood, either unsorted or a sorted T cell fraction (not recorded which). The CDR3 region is CASSYSSGGRQFF. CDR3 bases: TGTGCCAGCAGTTACTCTAGCGGGGGAAGGCAGTTCTTC.